This T cell receptor (beta chain) was sequenced for a study of technical replicates of blood from a few donors. Trimming pared 1 base from V and 4 bases from J, leaving 11 bases between. CDR3 length: 14 residues. Germline-derived CDR1 and CDR2 are SGHDT and YYEEEE. Method: immunoSEQ multiplex PCR; TCRdb's copy keeps in-frame clones and lacks some. Of over 70,000 clones listed, about nine tenths were seen once; the top ten hold 0.41%. The gene calls are TRBV5-6 and TRBJ1-1; possibly TRBD1 for D (6 bases). Input material: T cells isolated from PBMCs. This TCR was sampled from a human donor in good health. CDR3 sequence reads: CASSLTRRGTEAFF. The CDR3 DNA sequence: TGTGCCAGCAGCTTGACGCGCAGGGGCACTGAAGCTTTCTTT.